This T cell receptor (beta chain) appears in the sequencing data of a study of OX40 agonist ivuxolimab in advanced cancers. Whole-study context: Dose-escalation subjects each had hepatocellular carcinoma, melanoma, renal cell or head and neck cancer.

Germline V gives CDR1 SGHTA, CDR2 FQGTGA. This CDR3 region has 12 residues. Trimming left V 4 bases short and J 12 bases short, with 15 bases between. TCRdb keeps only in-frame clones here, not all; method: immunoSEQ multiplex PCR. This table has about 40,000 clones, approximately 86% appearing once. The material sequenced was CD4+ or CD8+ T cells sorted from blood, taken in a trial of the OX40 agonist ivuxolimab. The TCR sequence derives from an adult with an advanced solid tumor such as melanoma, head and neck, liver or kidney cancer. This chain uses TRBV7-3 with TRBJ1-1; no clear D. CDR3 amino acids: CASSSRPGESFF. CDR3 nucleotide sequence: TGTGCCAGCAGCTCCCGACCCGGGGAGTCTTTCTTT.